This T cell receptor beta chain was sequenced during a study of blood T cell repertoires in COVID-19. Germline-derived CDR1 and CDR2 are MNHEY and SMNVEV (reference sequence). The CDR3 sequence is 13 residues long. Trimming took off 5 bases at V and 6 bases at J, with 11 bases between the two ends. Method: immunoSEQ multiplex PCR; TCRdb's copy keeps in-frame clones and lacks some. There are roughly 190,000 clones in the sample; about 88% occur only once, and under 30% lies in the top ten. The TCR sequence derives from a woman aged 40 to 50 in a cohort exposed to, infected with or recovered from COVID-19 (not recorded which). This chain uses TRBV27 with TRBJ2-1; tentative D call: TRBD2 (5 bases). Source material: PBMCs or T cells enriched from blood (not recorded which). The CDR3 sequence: CASSISRVNEQFF. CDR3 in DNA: TGTGCCAGCAGTATCTCGCGGGTCAATGAGCAGTTCTTC.